Below are 30 T cell receptor beta chains sequenced from a single sample in a study of blood T cell repertoires in COVID-19. Produced via immunoSEQ multiplex PCR; TCRdb's table is partial and in-frame only. The table shows about 280,000 clones, with 70% to 90% occurring only once. The sequenced sample consisted of peripheral blood. These receptors were collected from a woman between 25 and 40 years old with active or convalescent COVID-19.

The chain recombines TRBV7-9 with TRBJ2-2; TRBD1 matches at 10 bases. Germline values: CDR1 SEHNR, CDR2 FQNEAQ (reference sequence). The CDR3 totals 16 residues. The V segment lost 5 bases and the J segment 4 bases; nucleotides outside the gene matches: 7. The CDR3 is CASSNDRGRGTGELFF. CDR3 in DNA: TGTGCCAGCAGCAATGACAGGGGGCGAGGCACCGGGGAGCTGTTTTTT. The variable domain in full, with the rest retrieved from reference TRBV7-9 and TRBJ2-2, is DTGVSQNPRHKITKRGQNVTFRCDPISEHNRLYWYRQTLGQGPEFLTYFQNEAQLEKSRLLSDRFSAERPKGSFSTLEIQRTEQGDSAMYLCASSNDRGRGTGELFFGEGSRLTVL.

The chain has TRBV10-1 and TRBJ2-5; 9 positions match TRBD2. Trimming cost V 8 bases and J 3 bases; bases outside gene matches: 7. The CDR3 is made up of 14 amino acids. Germline V gene data show CDR1 as WNHNN and CDR2 as SYGVQD (reference sequence). The chain's CDR3 is CASGGLAGKETQYF. CDR3 DNA sequence: TGCGCCAGCGGTGGCCTAGCGGGGAAAGAGACCCAGTACTTC.

The V gene is TRBV4-3, the J gene TRBJ1-3; D perhaps matches TRBD1 (5 bases). The V gene's germline CDR1 is LGHNA and CDR2 YSLEER. The V end lost 5 bases, the J end lost 0 bases, and 11 bases lay between the germline ends. The CDR3 totals 15 residues. The DNA of the CDR3 is TGCGCCAGCAGCTTCCTGGGGGGCTCTGGAAACACCATATATTTT. It translates to CASSFLGGSGNTIYF.

The J gene is TRBJ1-1, the V gene TRBV14; D possibly corresponds to TRBD1 (5 bases). The CDR3 is 14 residues long. The V and J ends lost 4 bases and 9 bases respectively, with 18 bases between them. From germline, CDR1 is SGHDN and CDR2 FVKESK. This chain's CDR3 is CASSRLLGVGQAFF. CDR3 DNA sequence: TGTGCCAGCAGCCGCCTGTTAGGGGTAGGACAAGCTTTCTTT.

The gene calls are TRBV18 and TRBJ2-7; D not resolved. V shed 2 bases and J shed 0 bases, with 14 bases lying between them. This CDR3 comprises 16 residues. The germline CDR1 and CDR2 sequences are KGHSH and LQKENI. The CDR3 sequence is CASSPNMPGSSYEQYF. As DNA, the CDR3 is TGTGCCAGCTCACCAAATATGCCGGGTAGCTCCTACGAGCAGTACTTC.

CDR3 protein: CSVSRTSGAGEQYF. CDR3 DNA: TGCAGCGTCAGCCGGACTAGCGGGGCCGGGGAGCAGTACTTC. The rearrangement joins TRBV29-1 to TRBJ2-7, with TRBD2 matching over 12 bases. This CDR3 region has 14 residues. Trimming at V came to 6 bases and at J to 7 bases, leaving 10 bases not matched to a gene. Germline V CDR1 and CDR2: SQVTM, ANQGSEA.

The chain carries TRBV11-3 and TRBJ2-3; D may be TRBD2 (5 bases). CDR3 length: 14 residues. V was trimmed by 1 base and J by 2 bases, leaving 7 bases between them. Germline CDR1 SGHNT, CDR2 YENEEA. In DNA, the CDR3 is TGTGCCAGCAGCTTAGCGACTACCACAGATACGCAGTATTTT. Its protein product is CASSLATTTDTQYF. The complete variable domain, with remaining parts taken from reference TRBV11-3 and TRBJ2-3, reads EAGVVQSPRYKIIEKKQPVAFWCNPISGHNTLYWYLQNLGQGPELLIRYENEEAVDDSQLPKDRFSAERLKGVDSTLKIQPAELGDSAVYLCASSLATTTDTQYFGPGTRLTVL.

V usage is TRBV5-4 and J usage is TRBJ1-1; D possibly corresponds to TRBD1 (6 bases). The CDR3 has 13 amino acids. CDR1 and CDR2 from the germline V gene are SGHNT and YYREEE (reference sequence). Trimming removed 3 bases at V and 9 bases at J, with 15 bases between. In nucleotides, the CDR3 is TGTGCCAGCAGCTACCCCACACAGGGAAAAGCTTTCTTT. Amino acids: CASSYPTQGKAFF. Variable domain in full (rest from reference TRBV5-4 and TRBJ1-1): ETGVTQSPTHLIKTRGQQVTLRCSSQSGHNTVSWYQQALGQGPQFIFQYYREEENGRGNFPPRFSGLQFPNYSSELNVNALELDDSALYLCASSYPTQGKAFFGQGTRLTVV.

The chain combines TRBV11-2 with TRBJ2-2, with TRBD1 identical over 9 bases. CDR3 length equals 16 residues. With 5 bases clipped from V and 6 bases from J, the junction kept 10 bases outside the gene matches. CDR1 SGHAT and CDR2 FQNNGV come from the germline V gene. The CDR3 loop reads CASSRNRGQDPGELFF. The CDR3 DNA reads TGTGCCAGCAGCCGAAACAGGGGGCAGGATCCCGGGGAGCTGTTTTTT.

The V and J genes are TRBV30 and TRBJ1-1; the D is unclear. V gave up 4 bases and J gave up 7 bases, with 7 bases separating them. Looked up from germline, CDR1 is GTSNPN and CDR2 is SVGIG (reference sequence). The CDR3 runs to 10 residues. CDR3: CAWIDYEAFF. The CDR3 coding sequence is TGTGCCTGGATCGACTATGAAGCTTTCTTT.

The chain has TRBV30 and TRBJ2-7; 13 bases map to TRBD2. The V gene's germline CDR1 is GTSNPN and CDR2 SVGIG (reference sequence). CDR3 size: 14 residues. Trimming at V came to 4 bases and at J to 7 bases, leaving 7 bases not matched to a gene. The CDR3 DNA follows: TGTGCCTGGACTAAGGGACTAGCGGGGTTTGAGCAGTACTTC. Protein product: CAWTKGLAGFEQYF.

V is TRBV19 and J is TRBJ2-3; TRBD2 agrees at 10 bases. Losses at the gene ends were 6 bases for V and 3 bases for J; bases not matched to a gene: 6. This CDR3 is built from 15 residues. Per germline, CDR1 LNHDA and CDR2 SQIVND (reference sequence). In DNA, the CDR3 is TGTGCCAGTAGACCCCTAGCGGGGGTAACAGATACGCAGTATTTT. It is translated as CASRPLAGVTDTQYF.

CDR3 sequence reads: CASSRLRGSGENTGELFF. In DNA form, the CDR3 reads TGTGCCAGCAGTAGGCTCCGGGGGAGCGGGGAGAACACCGGGGAGCTGTTTTTT. The gene calls are TRBV6-2 or TRBV6-3 and TRBJ2-2, with 7 bases matching TRBD2. This CDR3 comprises 18 residues. Germline CDR1 MNHEY, CDR2 SVGEGT. V shed 5 bases and J 1 base; nucleotides not matched to a gene: 13.

This chain joins TRBV27 and TRBJ1-2; TRBD1 matches at 11 bases. Germline CDR1 reads MNHEY; CDR2 reads SMNVEV (reference sequence). V gave up 6 bases and J gave up 5 bases; unmatched junction bases: 11. The CDR3 is 16 residues long. CDR3 region: CASRLRTGGLGYGYTF. The CDR3 nucleotides read TGTGCCAGCAGACTCCGGACAGGGGGCTTGGGATATGGCTACACCTTC.

The chain joins TRBV6-2 or TRBV6-3 to TRBJ2-1; TRBD1 aligns across 9 bases. CDR1 and CDR2 (germline): MNHEY, SVGEGT. V trimming: 5 bases; J trimming: 7 bases; junction bases outside the gene matches: 9. This CDR3 is built from 15 residues. The CDR3 loop is CASSDRDRALNEQFF. The CDR3 coding sequence is TGTGCCAGCAGTGACCGGGACAGGGCCTTAAATGAGCAGTTCTTC.

V is TRBV3-1 (or the pseudogene TRBV3-2) and J is TRBJ1-6, with D possibly TRBD1 on 6 matching bases. CDR1 and CDR2 (germline): LGHDT, YNNKEL (reference sequence). The CDR3 contains 15 residues. Between the trimmed V and J ends, which lost 1 base and 10 bases, there was a span of 14 bases. The CDR3 here is CASSQGGRGDSPLHF. The CDR3 nucleotides read TGTGCCAGCAGCCAAGGGGGCAGGGGAGACTCACCCCTCCACTTT.

This clone was seen only once. The rearrangement joins TRBV15 to TRBJ2-3; 9 nucleotides match TRBD1. This CDR3 has 16 amino acids. CDR1 LNHNV and CDR2 YYDKDF come from the germline V gene (reference sequence). Trimming at V came to 5 bases and at J to 7 bases, leaving 13 bases not matched to a gene. CDR3 sequence: CATSVGGGTGIYTQYF. DNA of the CDR3: TGTGCCACCAGCGTAGGTGGGGGGACAGGGATCTATACGCAGTATTTT.

This chain connects TRBV15 to TRBJ2-1; D not certain. Germline values: CDR1 LNHNV, CDR2 YYDKDF (reference sequence). Trimming shortened V by 3 bases and J by 0 bases, and 6 bases separated the two germline ends. The CDR3 runs 14 residues. The CDR3 DNA is TGTGCCACCAGCAGGCGGTCCTCCTACAATGAGCAGTTCTTC. Its protein is CATSRRSSYNEQFF.

The chain recombines TRBV10-3 with TRBJ2-7, with TRBD1 as a possible D gene (6 bases). Germline values: CDR1 ENHRY, CDR2 SYGVKD. V lost 6 bases and J 2 bases, leaving 11 bases between the germline ends. The CDR3 totals 13 residues. Here the CDR3 DNA reads TGTGCCATCAGGGCGACAGGAACCTACGAGCAGTACTTC. Amino acid sequence: CAIRATGTYEQYF.

The CDR3 bases are TGTGCCAGCAGTGACCAGGGTTTCGATCACACCATATATTTT. Protein sequence: CASSDQGFDHTIYF. The rearrangement links TRBV25-1 to TRBJ1-3; maybe TRBD1 (5 bases). Per germline, CDR1 MGHDK and CDR2 SYGVNS. The CDR3 runs to 14 residues. V was trimmed by 3 bases and J by 8 bases, leaving 14 bases between them.

V is TRBV9 and J is TRBJ2-1, with 13 bases matching TRBD2. Losses at the gene ends were 4 bases for V and 8 bases for J; bases not matched to a gene: 12. The CDR3 totals 17 residues. From germline, CDR1 is SGDLS and CDR2 YYNGEE. The CDR3 DNA reads as TGTGCCAGCAGCCCCAGTCCCACTAGCGGGGGGGCGTATGAGCAGTTCTTC. The encoded protein is CASSPSPTSGGAYEQFF.

This clone was observed a few times. The V gene is TRBV12-5, the J gene TRBJ1-1; D remains unclear. Trimming shortened V by 1 base and J by 5 bases, and 5 bases separated the two germline ends. This CDR3 is 12 amino acids long. In germline, CDR1 is LGHNT, CDR2 FRNRAP. CDR3 DNA: TGTGCTAGTGGTTTGGAGCAAACTGAAGCTTTCTTT. Protein: CASGLEQTEAFF.

The J gene is TRBJ1-4, the V gene TRBV2; 9 positions agree with TRBD1. This CDR3 region has 16 residues. Trimming at V came to 0 bases and at J to 3 bases, leaving 2 bases not matched to a gene. The V gene's germline CDR1 is SNHLY and CDR2 FYNNEI. The CDR3 here is CASSEAYRGPNEKLFF. The CDR3 nucleotides read TGTGCCAGCAGTGAAGCATACAGGGGGCCTAATGAAAAACTGTTTTTT. The variable domain in full, with the rest retrieved from reference TRBV2 and TRBJ1-4, is EPEVTQTPSHQVTQMGQEVILRCVPISNHLYFYWYRQILGQKVEFLVSFYNNEISEKSEIFDDQFSVERPDGSNFTLKIRSTKLEDSAMYFCASSEAYRGPNEKLFFGSGTQLSVL.

The rearrangement joins TRBV5-6 to TRBJ1-1; no reliable D call. The CDR3 extends over 13 amino acids. Between the trimmed V and J ends, which lost 4 bases and 6 bases, there was a span of 13 bases. From germline, CDR1 is SGHDT and CDR2 YYEEEE. This chain's CDR3 is CASSPGGIAEAFF. CDR3 in DNA: TGTGCCAGCAGCCCGGGAGGGATCGCTGAAGCTTTCTTT.

The V call is TRBV7-9, the J call TRBJ1-2, with TRBD1 identical over 9 bases. The CDR3 sequence is 14 residues long. The V and J ends lost 0 bases and 11 bases, in that order; junction bases with no gene match: 7. Germline loops: CDR1 SEHNR, CDR2 FQNEAQ (reference sequence). The DNA for the CDR3 is TGTGCCAGCAGCTTAGCGACAGGGGGTCTAAAGTACACCTTC. This translates into CASSLATGGLKYTF.

The V and J genes are TRBV4-2 and TRBJ1-3; no firm D call. Trimming pared 8 bases from V and 4 bases from J, leaving 18 bases between. The CDR3 has 15 residues. CDR1 and CDR2 (germline): LGHNA, YNFKEQ. CDR3 nucleotide sequence: TGTGCCAGCGGGCCGATATGGAAAACCGGAAACACCATATATTTT. This encodes CASGPIWKTGNTIYF.

In DNA form, the CDR3 reads TGCGCCAGCAGCTCGGGGGATAAGGGTGGCTACACCTTC. Translating it yields CASSSGDKGGYTF. The rearrangement joins TRBV5-1 to TRBJ1-2, with a weak D call TRBD1 (5 bases). Germline V gene lookup returns CDR1 SGHRS and CDR2 YFSETQ. CDR3 size: 13 residues. Trimming left V 3 bases short and J 7 bases short, with 13 bases between. Using reference TRBV5-1 and TRBJ1-2 for the parts outside the CDR3, the full variable domain is KAGVTQTPRYLIKTRGQQVTLSCSPISGHRSVSWYQQTPGQGLQFLFEYFSETQRNKGNFPGRFSGRQFSNSRSEMNVSTLELGDSALYLCASSSGDKGGYTFGSGTRLTVV.

The CDR3 region has the DNA TGTGCCGGGGGCTTGTACAATGAGCAGTTCTTC. It translates to CAGGLYNEQFF. The chain combines TRBV2 with TRBJ2-1; TRBD1 is a possible D gene (6 bases). The CDR3 contains 11 residues. V was shortened by 11 bases and J by 4 bases, with 9 bases between the two germline ends. CDR1 SNHLY and CDR2 FYNNEI come from the germline V gene.

This clone showed up just once. The chain couples TRBV5-4 to TRBJ1-1; 7 bases are a match to TRBD1. Germline CDR1 is SGHNT and CDR2 is YYREEE (reference sequence). The CDR3 length is 16 residues. The trim removed 3 bases at V and 0 bases at J, leaving 8 bases unmatched. CDR3 loop: CASSSGRGQLNTEAFF. The CDR3 region has the DNA TGTGCCAGCAGCTCGGGCCGGGGACAGCTGAACACTGAAGCTTTCTTT.

This chain links TRBV2 with TRBJ1-4; 8 bases line up with TRBD1. Germline V gene sequence: CDR1 SNHLY, CDR2 FYNNEI. The CDR3 contains 13 residues. With V trimmed by 9 bases and J by 6 bases, 6 bases remained unmatched. CDR3 sequence reads: CARATGVDEKLFF. The CDR3, as DNA: TGTGCCAGAGCGACAGGGGTAGATGAAAAACTGTTTTTT. The full variable domain, completed using reference TRBV2 and TRBJ1-4, is EPEVTQTPSHQVTQMGQEVILRCVPISNHLYFYWYRQILGQKVEFLVSFYNNEISEKSEIFDDQFSVERPDGSNFTLKIRSTKLEDSAMYFCARATGVDEKLFFGSGTQLSVL.